In its sample, the clone carrying this T cell receptor (beta chain) was seen many times. The V gene end was trimmed by 6 bases and the J gene end by 2 bases; junction bases not matched to a gene: 9. The CDR3 is 16 residues long. Germline V CDR1 and CDR2: MNHEY, SVGEGT. The sample belongs to a study of blood T cells in healthy people across ages. They isolated at least 6 million PBMCs from each sample. It was with a sample-barcoded 5' primer and a J-beta primer mix that a second PCR of roughly 7 to 12 cycles was run. Tags on each cDNA molecule came from a template-switch adaptor with 12 random nucleotides. TCRdb reanalysed the 5' RACE reads using MiXCR and keeps one entry per CDR3 protein. Of 700,000 to 850,000 distinct CDR3 sequences in the sample, around 36% were seen once.

The source is a man between 18 and 29 years old in good health. Material for sequencing was blood. This chain links TRBV6-2 or TRBV6-3 with TRBJ2-5; 10 positions agree with TRBD2. As DNA, the CDR3 is TGTGCCAGCAGCACTCCTAGCGGGGGTTTACAAGAGACCCAGTACTTC. This gives the protein CASSTPSGGLQETQYF.